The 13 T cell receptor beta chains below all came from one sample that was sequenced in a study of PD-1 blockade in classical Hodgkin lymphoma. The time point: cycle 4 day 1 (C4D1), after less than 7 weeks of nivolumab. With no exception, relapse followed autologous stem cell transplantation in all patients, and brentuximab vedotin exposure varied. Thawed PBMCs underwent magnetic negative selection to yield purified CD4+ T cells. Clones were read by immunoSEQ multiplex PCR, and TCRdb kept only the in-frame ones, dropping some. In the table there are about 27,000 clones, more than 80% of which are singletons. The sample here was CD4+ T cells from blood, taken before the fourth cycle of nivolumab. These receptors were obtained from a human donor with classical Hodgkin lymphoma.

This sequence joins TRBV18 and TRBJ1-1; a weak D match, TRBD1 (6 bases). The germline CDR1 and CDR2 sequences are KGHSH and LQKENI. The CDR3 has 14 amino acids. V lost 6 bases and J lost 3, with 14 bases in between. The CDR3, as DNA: TGTGCCAGCTCCGACAGGTCTCAGGACACTGAAGCTTTCTTT. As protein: CASSDRSQDTEAFF.

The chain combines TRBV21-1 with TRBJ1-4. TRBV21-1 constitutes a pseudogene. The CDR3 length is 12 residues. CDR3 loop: CASSKVHEKLFF. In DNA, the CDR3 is TGTGCCAGCAGCAAAGTCCATGAAAAACTGTTTTTT.

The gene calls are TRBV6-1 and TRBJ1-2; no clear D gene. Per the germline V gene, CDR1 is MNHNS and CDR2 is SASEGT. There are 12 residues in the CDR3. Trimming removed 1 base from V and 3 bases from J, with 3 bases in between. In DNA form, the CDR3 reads TGTGCCAGCAGTGAAGTCGACTATGGCTACACCTTC. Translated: CASSEVDYGYTF.

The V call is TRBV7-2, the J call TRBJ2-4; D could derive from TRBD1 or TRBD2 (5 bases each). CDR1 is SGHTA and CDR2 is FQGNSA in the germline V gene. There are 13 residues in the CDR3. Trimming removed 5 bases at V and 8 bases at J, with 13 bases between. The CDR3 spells CASSRGTGDIQYF. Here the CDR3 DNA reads TGTGCCAGCAGCAGAGGGACCGGGGACATTCAGTACTTC.

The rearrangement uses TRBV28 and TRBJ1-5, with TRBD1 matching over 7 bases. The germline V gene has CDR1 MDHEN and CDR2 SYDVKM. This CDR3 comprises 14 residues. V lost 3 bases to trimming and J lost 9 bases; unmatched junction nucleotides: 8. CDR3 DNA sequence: TGTGCCAGCAGTTTGGGGACAGTGTCGCGGCCCCAGCATTTT. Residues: CASSLGTVSRPQHF. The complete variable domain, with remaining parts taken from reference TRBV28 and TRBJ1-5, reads DVKVTQSSRYLVKRTGEKVFLECVQDMDHENMFWYRQDPGLGLRLIYFSYDVKMKEKGDIPEGYSVSREKKERFSLILESASTNQTSMYLCASSLGTVSRPQHFGDGTRLSIL.

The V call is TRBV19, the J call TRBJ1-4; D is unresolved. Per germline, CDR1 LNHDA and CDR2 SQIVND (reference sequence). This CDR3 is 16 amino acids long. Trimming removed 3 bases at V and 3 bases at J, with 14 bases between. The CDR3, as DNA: TGTGCCAGTAGTATGTGGGCCAGTGGGGCTAATGAAAAACTGTTTTTT. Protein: CASSMWASGANEKLFF.

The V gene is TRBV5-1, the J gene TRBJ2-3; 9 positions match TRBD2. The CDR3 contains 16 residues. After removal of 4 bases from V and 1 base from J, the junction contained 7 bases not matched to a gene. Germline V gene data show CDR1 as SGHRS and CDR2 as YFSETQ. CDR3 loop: CASSGPSGTGTDTQYF. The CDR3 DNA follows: TGCGCCAGCAGCGGACCTAGCGGGACGGGCACAGATACGCAGTATTTT.

CDR3 in DNA: TGCAGCGTTGGCCAGGCCGCAGACTATGGCTACACCTTC. This translates into CSVGQAADYGYTF. The V gene is TRBV29-1, the J gene TRBJ1-2; D unresolved. CDR1 and CDR2 from the germline V gene are SQVTM and ANQGSEA. This CDR3 is built from 13 residues. The V end was cut by 4 bases, the J end by 3 bases, with 12 bases between.

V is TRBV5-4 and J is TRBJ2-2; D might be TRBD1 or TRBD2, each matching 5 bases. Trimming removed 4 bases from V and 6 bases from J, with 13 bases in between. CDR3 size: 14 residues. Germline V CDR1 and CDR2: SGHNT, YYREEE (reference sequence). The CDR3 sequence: CASSGTLPAGELFF. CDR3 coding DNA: TGTGCCAGCAGCGGGACCCTCCCCGCCGGGGAGCTGTTTTTT.

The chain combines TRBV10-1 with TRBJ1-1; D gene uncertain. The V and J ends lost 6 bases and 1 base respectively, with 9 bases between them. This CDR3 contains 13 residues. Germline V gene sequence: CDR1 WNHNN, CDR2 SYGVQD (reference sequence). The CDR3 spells CASRMTTNTEAFF. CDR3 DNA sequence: TGCGCCAGCAGGATGACTACGAACACTGAAGCTTTCTTT.

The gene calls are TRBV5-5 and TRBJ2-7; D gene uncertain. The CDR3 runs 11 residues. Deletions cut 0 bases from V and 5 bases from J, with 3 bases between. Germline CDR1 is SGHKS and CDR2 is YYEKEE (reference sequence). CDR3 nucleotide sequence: TGTGCCAGCAGCTTGGGGGACGAGCAGTACTTC. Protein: CASSLGDEQYF.

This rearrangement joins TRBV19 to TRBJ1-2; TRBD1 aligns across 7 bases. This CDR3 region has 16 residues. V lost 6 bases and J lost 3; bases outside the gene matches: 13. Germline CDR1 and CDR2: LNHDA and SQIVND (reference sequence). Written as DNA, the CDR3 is TGTGCCAGTAGAGACAGGGTATCTATGGGGCACTATGGCTACACCTTC. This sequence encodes CASRDRVSMGHYGYTF.

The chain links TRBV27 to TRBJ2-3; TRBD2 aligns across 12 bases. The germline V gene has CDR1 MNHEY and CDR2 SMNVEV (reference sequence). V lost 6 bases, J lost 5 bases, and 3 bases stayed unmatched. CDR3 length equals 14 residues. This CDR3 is CASRPGLAGDTQYF. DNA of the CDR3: TGTGCCAGCAGGCCGGGACTAGCGGGAGATACGCAGTATTTT.